The text below deals with one T cell receptor (beta chain). Its target is not known. This sample stems from a study of shared clonotypes between healthy human individuals. The study, taken as a whole, reports: Non-shared clonotypes had lower generation probabilities than those shared by all four donors.

A roughly 200 ng quantity of DNA, 30,000 to 35,000 T cell genomes, went into the sorted-subset replicate PCRs. Per the original methods: ImmunoSEQ supplied junction-only sequences lacking quality scores, so filtering was different. The assay was immunoSEQ multiplex PCR, and TCRdb's table has in-frame clones only and misses some. V, J and clone size are taken as reported in that table, and D and trimming were inferred from the DNA itself. The profile shows 2 million to 2.5 million clones, 80% to 95% of them singletons. CDR3 length equals 13 residues. The germline gives CDR1 SQVTM, CDR2 ANQGSEA. J lost 3 bases, V lost 5 bases, and 5 bases had no gene match. It was into CD45RA+ naive and CD45RA-negative memory subsets that the CD4+ cells were split.

This sequence originates from a man aged 18-30 years in good health. Some clones in this sample may be carry-over from other donors' samples. This chain uses TRBV29-1 with TRBJ2-3, with TRBD2 identical over 7 bases. Sequencing used naive CD4+ T cells from PBMCs. Subset of the sample: CD45RA+ positively selected. The chain's CDR3 is CSVWSSGTDTQYF. The CDR3 bases are TGCAGCGTTTGGTCTAGCGGTACAGATACGCAGTATTTT.